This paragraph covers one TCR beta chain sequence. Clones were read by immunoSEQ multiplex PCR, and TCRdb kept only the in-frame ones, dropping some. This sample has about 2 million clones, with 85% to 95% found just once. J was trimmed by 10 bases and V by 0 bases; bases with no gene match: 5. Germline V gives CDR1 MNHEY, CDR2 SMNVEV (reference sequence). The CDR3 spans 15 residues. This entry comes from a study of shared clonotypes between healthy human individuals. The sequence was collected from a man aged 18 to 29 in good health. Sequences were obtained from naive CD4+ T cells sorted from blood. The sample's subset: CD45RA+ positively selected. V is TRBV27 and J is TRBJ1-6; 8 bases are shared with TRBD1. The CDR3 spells CASSLSGTGVSPLHF. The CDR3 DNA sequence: TGTGCCAGCAGTTTATCGGGGACAGGTGTATCACCCCTCCACTTT.